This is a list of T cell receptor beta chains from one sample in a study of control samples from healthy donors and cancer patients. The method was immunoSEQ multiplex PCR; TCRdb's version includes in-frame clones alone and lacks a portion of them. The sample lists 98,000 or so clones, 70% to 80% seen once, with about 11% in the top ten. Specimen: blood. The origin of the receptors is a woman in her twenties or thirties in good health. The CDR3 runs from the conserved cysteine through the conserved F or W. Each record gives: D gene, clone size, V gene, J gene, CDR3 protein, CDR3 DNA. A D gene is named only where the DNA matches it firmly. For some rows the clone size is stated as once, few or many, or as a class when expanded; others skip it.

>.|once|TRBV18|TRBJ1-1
CASSPGRTNTEAFF
TGTGCCAGCTCACCGGGCAGAACGAACACTGAAGCTTTCTTT
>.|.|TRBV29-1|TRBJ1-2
CSVDGQGNYGYTF
TGCAGCGTTGATGGGCAGGGGAACTATGGCTACACCTTC
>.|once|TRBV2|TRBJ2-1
CASSVNPHNEQFF
TGTGCCAGCAGTGTGAATCCACACAATGAGCAGTTCTTC
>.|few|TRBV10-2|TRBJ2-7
CASSDGFTQYF
TGCGCCAGCAGTGACGGCTTCACTCAGTACTTC
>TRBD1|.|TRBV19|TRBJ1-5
CASRRQGWQDASNQPQHF
TGTGCCAGTAGGAGACAGGGATGGCAAGACGCGAGCAATCAGCCCCAGCATTTT
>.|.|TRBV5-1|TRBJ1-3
CASSLAGGRGNTIYF
TGCGCCAGCAGCTTGGCCGGGGGAAGGGGAAACACCATATATTTT
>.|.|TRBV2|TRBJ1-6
CASSEAQAANSPLHF
TGTGCCAGCAGTGAAGCGCAGGCGGCCAATTCACCCCTCCACTTT
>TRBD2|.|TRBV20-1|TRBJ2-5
CSASVSGGYQETQYF
TGCAGTGCTAGTGTTAGCGGGGGGTACCAAGAGACCCAGTACTTC
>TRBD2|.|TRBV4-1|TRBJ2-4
CASSQGTSGEVAKNIQYF
TGCGCCAGCAGCCAAGGAACTAGCGGGGAGGTAGCCAAAAACATTCAGTACTTC
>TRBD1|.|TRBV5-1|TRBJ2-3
CASSPGTVNTDTQYF
TGCGCCAGCAGCCCAGGGACAGTCAACACAGATACGCAGTATTTT
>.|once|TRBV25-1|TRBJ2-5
CASSEFTGSRETQYF
TGTGCCAGCAGTGAATTTACGGGAAGTAGGGAGACCCAGTACTTC
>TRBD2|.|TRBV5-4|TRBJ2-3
CASSHPGRGGPDTQYF
TGTGCCAGCAGCCACCCGGGGCGGGGGGGCCCGGATACGCAGTATTTT
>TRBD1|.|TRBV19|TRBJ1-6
CASSFGDRGNNSPLHF
TGTGCCAGTAGTTTCGGGGACAGGGGTAACAATTCACCCCTCCACTTT
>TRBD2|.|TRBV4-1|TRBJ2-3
CASSQAVIAGGPVTDTQYF
TGCGCCAGCAGCCAAGCGGTAATAGCGGGGGGGCCAGTCACAGATACGCAGTATTTT
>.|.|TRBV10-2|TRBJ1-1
CASSESKGKAFF
TGCGCCAGCAGTGAGTCGAAAGGGAAAGCTTTCTTT
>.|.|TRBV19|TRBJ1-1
CASSIVVGTTHTEAFF
TGTGCCAGTAGTATAGTAGTAGGGACTACCCACACTGAAGCTTTCTTT
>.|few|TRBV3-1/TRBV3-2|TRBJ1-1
CASSQGWRVNTEAFF
TGTGCCAGCAGCCAAGGGTGGAGAGTGAACACTGAAGCTTTCTTT
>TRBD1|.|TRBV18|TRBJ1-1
CASSPKEQGAAFF
TGTGCCAGCTCACCCAAAGAACAGGGGGCAGCTTTCTTT
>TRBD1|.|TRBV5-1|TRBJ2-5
CASSSDRVGETQYF
TGCGCCAGCAGCTCAGACAGGGTAGGGGAGACCCAGTACTTC
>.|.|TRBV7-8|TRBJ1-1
CASSLGIRGTEAFF
TGTGCCAGCAGCTTAGGAATACGGGGGACTGAAGCTTTCTTT
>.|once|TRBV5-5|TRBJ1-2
CASSVGLGYTF
TGTGCCAGCAGCGTAGGTCTTGGCTACACCTTC
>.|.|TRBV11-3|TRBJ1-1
CASSSPLDRCLPEAEAFF
TGTGCCAGCAGCTCTCCCTTGGACAGATGTTTACCGGAAGCTGAAGCTTTCTTT
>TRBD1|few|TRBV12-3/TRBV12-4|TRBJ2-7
CASRSTGGGEQYF
TGTGCCAGCAGGTCGACAGGGGGCGGCGAGCAGTACTTC
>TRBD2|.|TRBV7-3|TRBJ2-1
CASSPSGRGGYNEQFF
TGTGCCAGCAGCCCAAGTGGACGGGGGGGCTACAATGAGCAGTTCTTC
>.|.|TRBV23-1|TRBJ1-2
CASSPDGDYGYTF
TGCGCCAGCAGTCCCGACGGAGACTATGGCTACACCTTC
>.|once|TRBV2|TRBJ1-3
CASSPSGNTIYF
TGTGCCAGCAGCCCCTCTGGAAACACCATATATTTT
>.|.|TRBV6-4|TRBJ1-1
CASSVSQDTEAFF
TGTGCCAGCAGTGTAAGCCAGGACACTGAAGCTTTCTTT
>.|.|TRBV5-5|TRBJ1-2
CASSLLPRREGYTF
TGTGCCAGCAGCTTGCTCCCTAGACGGGAGGGCTACACCTTC
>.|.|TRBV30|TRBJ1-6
CAWRAPRDVSSYNSPLHF
TGTGCCTGGAGAGCCCCCCGGGACGTGAGCTCCTATAATTCACCCCTCCACTTT
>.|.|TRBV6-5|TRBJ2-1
CASTLSSYNEQFF
TGTGCCAGCACCCTAAGCTCCTACAATGAGCAGTTCTTC
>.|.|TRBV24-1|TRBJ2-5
CATSDRGETQYF
TGTGCCACCAGTGACCGAGGGGAGACCCAGTACTTC
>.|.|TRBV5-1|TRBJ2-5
CASSLEGVQETQYF
TGCGCCAGCAGCTTGGAAGGCGTCCAAGAGACCCAGTACTTC
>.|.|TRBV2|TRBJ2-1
CASSARSYNEQFF
TGTGCCAGCAGCGCCAGATCTTACAATGAGCAGTTCTTC
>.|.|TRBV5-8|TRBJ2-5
CASSLGPGVGQETQYF
TGTGCCAGCAGCTTGGGTCCAGGGGTTGGACAAGAGACCCAGTACTTC
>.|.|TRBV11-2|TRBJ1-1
CASSLTGKVNTEAFF
TGTGCCAGCAGCTTAACCGGAAAGGTGAACACTGAAGCTTTCTTT
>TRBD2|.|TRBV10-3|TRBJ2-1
CAISESGTSGVGEQFF
TGTGCCATCAGTGAGTCGGGGACTAGCGGGGTTGGTGAGCAGTTCTTC
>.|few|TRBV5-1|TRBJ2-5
CASSLAGWQETQYF
TGCGCCAGCAGCTTGGCTGGGTGGCAAGAGACCCAGTACTTC
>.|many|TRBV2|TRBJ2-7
CATHRTVYEQYF
TGTGCCACCCACCGGACAGTCTACGAGCAGTACTTC
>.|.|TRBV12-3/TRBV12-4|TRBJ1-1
CASSSSGIGAFF
TGTGCCAGCAGTTCCTCAGGAATAGGGGCTTTCTTT
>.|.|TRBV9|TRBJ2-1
CASSARDLGNEQFF
TGTGCCAGCAGCGCCCGGGACCTAGGGAATGAGCAGTTCTTC